This entry lists 21 T cell receptor beta chains sequenced from one sample in a study of cytomegalovirus exposure and HLA in healthy donors. The data were produced by immunoSEQ multiplex PCR, yet TCRdb's version contains in-frame clones alone and is incomplete. The sample contains about 63,000 clones, 89% of which appear only once. The sequenced material came from PBMCs. These receptors originate from a woman aged 18-30 years in good health and CMV-seronegative.

The rearrangement uses TRBV5-1 and TRBJ2-7; 12 positions match TRBD1. The CDR3 loop spans 15 amino acids. The V gene's germline CDR1 is SGHRS and CDR2 YFSETQ. The ends lost 3 bases at V and 1 base at J; junction bases unmatched: 2. This CDR3 is CASSWDRGRSYEQYF. CDR3 sequence (DNA): TGCGCCAGCAGCTGGGACAGGGGGCGTTCCTACGAGCAGTACTTC.

The rearrangement joins TRBV5-8 to TRBJ2-1, with 7 bases that match TRBD2. V shed 4 bases and J 4 bases; nucleotides not matched to a gene: 11. Looked up from germline, CDR1 is SGHTS and CDR2 is YDEGEE. The CDR3 totals 16 residues. DNA of the CDR3: TGTGCCAGCAGCCCACGGGAGGCCGGAACGTACAATGAGCAGTTCTTC. It specifies CASSPREAGTYNEQFF.

The gene calls are TRBV2 and TRBJ1-5; 9 bases map to TRBD1. Trimming took 3 bases from V and 0 from J; bases not matched to a gene: 3. Germline V CDR1 and CDR2: SNHLY, FYNNEI. This CDR3 has 16 residues. The CDR3 sequence is CASSDVDRGSNQPQHF. The CDR3 coding sequence is TGTGCCAGCAGTGATGTGGACAGGGGTAGCAATCAGCCCCAGCATTTT.

This chain uses TRBV7-2 with TRBJ2-5, with D tentatively TRBD1 (6 bases). This CDR3 region has 16 residues. Trimming cost V 2 bases and J 4 bases, with 17 bases left between them. CDR1 and CDR2 (germline): SGHTA, FQGNSA. In nucleotides, the CDR3 is TGTGCCAGCAGCTTACAGGGGAATTGGGGGCGAGAGACCCAGTACTTC. Amino acid sequence: CASSLQGNWGRETQYF.

About this clone: Relative to the germline gene, one junction end is altered; a read error may explain this. J is TRBJ2-4 and V is TRBV28, with D possibly matching TRBD2 (5 bases). In germline, CDR1 is MDHEN, CDR2 SYDVKM. The CDR3 runs 14 residues. CDR3 sequence reads: CASSLSLGDSFLDF. CDR3 bases: TGTGCCAGCAGTTTATCACTCGGGGATTCCTTCCTAGACTTC. Full variable domain (remainder filled in from reference TRBV28 and TRBJ2-4): DVKVTQSSRYLVKRTGEKVFLECVQDMDHENMFWYRQDPGLGLRLIYFSYDVKMKEKGDIPEGYSVSREKKERFSLILESASTNQTSMYLCASSLSLGDSFLDFGAGTRLSVL.

This clone was detected only a few times. This rearrangement joins TRBV2 to TRBJ1-3; no firm D call. This CDR3 is built from 14 residues. CDR1 is SNHLY and CDR2 is FYNNEI in the germline V gene. Deletions cut 6 bases from V and 0 bases from J, with 9 bases between. This CDR3 reads CASSKGSSGNTIYF. The CDR3 nucleotides are TGTGCCAGCAGCAAAGGGAGCTCTGGAAACACCATATATTTT.

The genes are TRBV18 and TRBJ2-7, with D possibly matching TRBD1 (6 bases). The CDR3 covers 13 residues. The germline V and J ends were trimmed by 4 bases and 4 bases, with 11 bases remaining between them. Germline V lookup: CDR1 KGHSH, CDR2 LQKENI. DNA for the CDR3: TGTGCCAGCTCACGGACAGAGGCGTACGAGCAGTACTTC. As protein: CASSRTEAYEQYF.

This clone occurred once. This sequence joins TRBV19 and TRBJ2-1; 13 nucleotides agree with TRBD2. CDR3 size: 15 residues. The V gene end was trimmed by 7 bases and the J gene end by 4 bases; junction bases not matched to a gene: 4. Germline lookup yields CDR1 LNHDA and CDR2 SQIVND (reference sequence). The CDR3 DNA reads TGTGCCAGTATGGAACTAGCGGGAGGGTACAATGAGCAGTTCTTC. It codes for CASMELAGGYNEQFF. Full variable domain (outside the CDR3, taken from reference TRBV19 and TRBJ2-1): DGGITQSPKYLFRKEGQNVTLSCEQNLNHDAMYWYRQDPGQGLRLIYYSQIVNDFQKGDIAEGYSVSREKKESFPLTVTSAQKNPTAFYLCASMELAGGYNEQFFGPGTRLTVL.

This chain uses TRBV14 with TRBJ2-7; D might be TRBD1 (5 bases). This CDR3 has 15 amino acids. V lost 4 bases to trimming and J lost 7 bases, with 20 bases between them. CDR1 and CDR2 (germline): SGHDN, FVKESK. The CDR3 coding sequence is TGTGCCAGCAGCCTGAGTCCGGGCAGGGCGTGGGAGCAGTACTTC. Its translation is CASSLSPGRAWEQYF.

This chain links TRBV9 with TRBJ2-1; D gene uncertain. Per germline, CDR1 SGDLS and CDR2 YYNGEE. V lost 0 bases and J 0 bases, leaving 10 bases between the germline ends. The CDR3 sequence is 16 residues long. The CDR3 spells CASSVAAEHSYNEQFF. DNA of the CDR3: TGTGCCAGCAGCGTAGCTGCCGAGCACTCCTACAATGAGCAGTTCTTC.

This clone came up a few times. This sequence joins TRBV2 and TRBJ1-2, with TRBD1 as a possible D gene (5 bases). The CDR3 has 14 amino acids. CDR1 and CDR2 from the germline V gene are SNHLY and FYNNEI. V lost 4 bases, J lost 8 bases, and 17 bases lay in between. CDR3 DNA sequence: TGTGCCAGCAGTGTAGGTCAGGGCGGTTTCGGCTACACCTTC. Its translation: CASSVGQGGFGYTF.

This clone was counted only a few times. This chain connects TRBV5-1 to TRBJ2-6; D possibly corresponds to TRBD1 (6 bases). The CDR3 is made up of 14 amino acids. From germline, CDR1 is SGHRS and CDR2 YFSETQ. Trimming removed 0 bases at V and 8 bases at J, with 9 bases between. For the CDR3, the DNA is TGCGCCAGCAGCTTGGACAGGGCCCCCAACGTCCTGACTTTC. As protein: CASSLDRAPNVLTF. Supplemented by reference TRBV5-1 and TRBJ2-6, the full variable domain reads KAGVTQTPRYLIKTRGQQVTLSCSPISGHRSVSWYQQTPGQGLQFLFEYFSETQRNKGNFPGRFSGRQFSNSRSEMNVSTLELGDSALYLCASSLDRAPNVLTFGAGSRLTVL.

This chain connects TRBV7-9 to TRBJ1-4; 12 bases are shared with TRBD1. In germline, CDR1 is SEHNR, CDR2 FQNEAQ (reference sequence). The CDR3 length is 16 residues. V lost 2 bases, J lost 4 bases, and 2 bases stayed unmatched. CDR3 sequence: CASSLWDRGLNEKLFF. DNA of the CDR3: TGTGCCAGCAGCTTATGGGACAGGGGGCTTAATGAAAAACTGTTTTTT. The variable domain in full, with the rest retrieved from reference TRBV7-9 and TRBJ1-4, is DTGVSQNPRHKITKRGQNVTFRCDPISEHNRLYWYRQTLGQGPEFLTYFQNEAQLEKSRLLSDRFSAERPKGSFSTLEIQRTEQGDSAMYLCASSLWDRGLNEKLFFGSGTQLSVL.

The chain couples TRBV19 to TRBJ2-1; 11 bases align to TRBD2. Germline trimming cut 8 bases from V and 2 bases from J; bases unmatched to any gene: 8. The CDR3 totals 16 residues. Germline-derived CDR1 and CDR2 are LNHDA and SQIVND (reference sequence). The chain's CDR3 is CASQRETSGTYNEQFF. The DNA of the CDR3 is TGTGCCAGTCAACGGGAGACTAGCGGGACCTACAATGAGCAGTTCTTC.

The chain uses TRBV5-4 and TRBJ1-2, with D perhaps matching TRBD1 (6 bases). CDR1 is SGHNT, CDR2 YYREEE, per germline (reference sequence). The ends were cut back, 4 bases at V and 4 bases at J, with 14 bases in the middle. The CDR3 extends over 14 amino acids. This CDR3 is CASSLQGQGYGYTF. CDR3 sequence (DNA): TGTGCCAGCAGCCTTCAGGGGCAGGGCTATGGCTACACCTTC. The variable domain in full, with the rest retrieved from reference TRBV5-4 and TRBJ1-2, is ETGVTQSPTHLIKTRGQQVTLRCSSQSGHNTVSWYQQALGQGPQFIFQYYREEENGRGNFPPRFSGLQFPNYSSELNVNALELDDSALYLCASSLQGQGYGYTFGSGTRLTVV.

The chain is built from TRBV9 and TRBJ2-3; D remains unclear. Trimming left V 6 bases short and J 0 bases short, with 11 bases between. Germline CDR1 SGDLS, CDR2 YYNGEE. This CDR3 is 14 amino acids long. The CDR3 DNA reads TGTGCCAGCAACCTTGCACTGAGCACAGATACGCAGTATTTT. The encoded protein is CASNLALSTDTQYF.

The DNA of the CDR3 is TGTGCCACCAGCAGTTCTATGGGGGGGTCACCCCTCCACTTT. Encoded protein: CATSSSMGGSPLHF. The rearrangement joins TRBV15 to TRBJ1-6; D may be TRBD1 (5 bases). V was pared by 3 bases and J by 10 bases, with 13 bases between. CDR1 and CDR2 from the germline V gene are LNHNV and YYDKDF (reference sequence). The CDR3 has 14 residues. Together with reference TRBV15 and TRBJ1-6, the CDR3 gives the full variable domain: DAMVIQNPRYQVTQFGKPVTLSCSQTLNHNVMYWYQQKSSQAPKLLFHYYDKDFNNEADTPDNFQSRRPNTSFCFLDIRSPGLGDTAMYLCATSSSMGGSPLHFGNGTRLTVT.

The chain joins TRBV29-1 to TRBJ1-4, with 8 bases fitting TRBD1. The CDR3 has 14 residues. The J segment lost 8 bases and the V segment lost 5 bases, leaving 10 bases of the junction unmatched. Germline CDR1 is SQVTM and CDR2 is ANQGSEA. The CDR3 reads CSVPSRGLGEKLFF. CDR3 DNA sequence: TGCAGCGTTCCCTCCAGGGGGCTCGGGGAAAAACTGTTTTTT.

This sequence joins TRBV15 and TRBJ1-2, with 8 bases fitting TRBD1. Losses at the gene ends were 0 bases for V and 8 bases for J; bases not matched to a gene: 8. The CDR3 has 15 amino acids. Per the germline V gene, CDR1 is LNHNV and CDR2 is YYDKDF (reference sequence). The CDR3 reads CATSRDGQGARGYTF. The CDR3 region has the DNA TGTGCCACCAGCAGAGATGGGCAGGGGGCGCGAGGCTACACCTTC.

This clone appeared a single time. This chain links TRBV7-8 with TRBJ2-3; the match to TRBD2 covers 7 bases. CDR3 length equals 14 residues. Germline CDR1 and CDR2: SGHVS and FQNEAQ. V dropped 4 bases and J dropped 5; count of bases not matched to a gene: 6. The CDR3 is CASSYRLAQDTQYF. The CDR3 DNA sequence: TGTGCCAGCAGCTACCGACTAGCTCAAGATACGCAGTATTTT.

The genes are TRBV7-2 and TRBJ2-5, with 9 bases that match TRBD2. Germline loops: CDR1 SGHTA, CDR2 FQGNSA. Trimming at V came to 3 bases and at J to 2 bases, leaving 7 bases not matched to a gene. The CDR3 is made up of 16 amino acids. The CDR3 DNA follows: TGTGCCAGCAGCTTGCAGGGGCTAGCGGGGCAAGAGACCCAGTACTTC. Amino acids: CASSLQGLAGQETQYF.